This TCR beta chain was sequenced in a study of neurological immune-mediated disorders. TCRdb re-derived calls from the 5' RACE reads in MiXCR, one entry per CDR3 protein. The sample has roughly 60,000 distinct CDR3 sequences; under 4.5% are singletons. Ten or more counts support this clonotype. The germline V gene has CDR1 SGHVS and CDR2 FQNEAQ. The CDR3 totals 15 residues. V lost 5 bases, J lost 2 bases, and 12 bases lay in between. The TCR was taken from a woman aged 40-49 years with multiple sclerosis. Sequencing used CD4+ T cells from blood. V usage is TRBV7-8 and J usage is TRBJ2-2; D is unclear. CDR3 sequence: CASSRRLGNTGELFF. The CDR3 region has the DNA TGTGCCAGCAGCCGGCGTTTGGGCAACACCGGGGAGCTGTTTTTT.